This passage covers 12 T cell receptor beta chains from one sample sequenced in a study of T cells in Graves' hyperthyroidism and ophthalmopathy. Amplified TCR beta CDR3 regions derived from RNA transcripts. Researchers ran a first-round RT-PCR on the TCR CDR3 using the HTBI primer set. TCRdb redid the calling of the multiplex PCR reads with MiXCR, one entry per CDR3 protein. The sample lists 690,000 or so distinct CDR3 sequences, over 15% seen once, with approximately 15% in the top ten. Sequencing was performed on blood. Receptors were obtained from a woman in her forties or fifties with Graves' hyperthyroidism that later progressed to Graves' ophthalmopathy.

This clonotype appeared a few times. V and J are TRBV27 and TRBJ2-1; D call uncertain. Trimming shortened V by 1 base and J by 5 bases, and 6 bases separated the two germline ends. The CDR3 contains 13 residues. Germline-derived CDR1 and CDR2 are MNHEY and SMNVEV (reference sequence). The CDR3 DNA reads as TGTGCCAGCAGTTTATGGCAACACAATGAGCAGTTCTTC. Amino acid sequence: CASSLWQHNEQFF.

The chain is built from TRBV7-6 and TRBJ2-5; TRBD1 might be the D (5 bases). In germline, CDR1 is SGHVS, CDR2 FNYEAQ. Trimming took 1 base from V and 13 from J, leaving 10 bases between them. This CDR3 has 11 amino acids. The CDR3, as DNA: TGTGCCAGCAGCTTAGGGACATTAATGTACTTC. It specifies CASSLGTLMYF.

This clonotype was observed once. At one end, the junction sequence differs from germline, possibly due to a read error. The chain combines TRBV5-6 with TRBJ1-1; no definite D call. Germline CDR1 reads SGHDT; CDR2 reads YYEEEE. The CDR3 runs 14 residues. CDR3 nucleotides: TGTGCCAGCAGCTTGGAACCCGAGTACACTGGAGCTTTCTTT. It translates to CASSLEPEYTGAFF.

This clonotype was detected many times. The chain uses TRBV11-2 and TRBJ2-1, with D tentatively TRBD2 (6 bases). CDR1 SGHAT and CDR2 FQNNGV come from the germline V gene. V was pared by 5 bases and J by 10 bases, with 12 bases between. The CDR3 totals 12 residues. CDR3 sequence reads: CASSVGTAEQFF. The CDR3 region has the DNA TGTGCCAGCAGCGTTGGGACTGCAGAGCAGTTCTTC. The variable domain in full, completed from reference TRBV11-2 and TRBJ2-1, reads EAGVAQSPRYKIIEKRQSVAFWCNPISGHATLYWYQQILGQGPKLLIQFQNNGVVDDSQLPKDRFSAERLKGVDSTLKIQPAKLEDSAVYLCASSVGTAEQFFGPGTRLTVL.

The CDR3 spells CASSYVGGSTDTQYF. The DNA of the CDR3 is TGTGCCAGCAGTTATGTGGGGGGAAGCACAGATACGCAGTATTTT. The V call is TRBV6-5, the J call TRBJ2-3, with D perhaps matching TRBD2 (6 bases). The CDR3 is 15 amino acids. V gave up 3 bases and J gave up 0 bases, with 10 bases separating them. The germline gives CDR1 MNHEY, CDR2 SVGAGI.

This clonotype was seen a handful of times. The chain is built from TRBV12-3 or TRBV12-4 and TRBJ2-1, with no clear D. Trimming left V 3 bases short and J 8 bases short, with 17 bases between. The CDR3 is 15 residues long. The CDR3 spells CASSLVGRARDEQFF. CDR3 DNA sequence: TGTGCCAGCAGTTTGGTCGGAAGGGCGCGAGATGAGCAGTTCTTC.

The rearrangement links TRBV3-1 to TRBJ1-2; D uncertain. Germline assignment: CDR1 LGHDT and CDR2 YNNKEL (reference sequence). Trimming took 1 base from V and 2 from J, leaving 5 bases between them. CDR3 length: 13 residues. The CDR3 nucleotides are TGTGCCAGCAGCCAAGGTGAGAACTATGGCTACACCTTC. It translates to CASSQGENYGYTF.

The chain has TRBV7-3 and TRBJ1-1; TRBD1 agrees at 11 bases. From germline, CDR1 is SGHTA and CDR2 FQGTGA. The CDR3 totals 14 residues. After removal of 6 bases from V and 5 bases from J, the junction contained 5 bases not matched to a gene. CDR3 coding DNA: TGTGCCAGCAGATTGGGACAGGGGGAGACTGAAGCTTTCTTT. Its translation: CASRLGQGETEAFF.

This clonotype was seen ten or more times. V usage is TRBV12-3 or TRBV12-4 and J usage is TRBJ1-2, with a tentative D call TRBD1 (6 bases). Between the trimmed V and J ends, which lost 2 bases and 0 bases, there was a span of 13 bases. There are 16 residues in the CDR3. The CDR3 coding sequence is TGTGCCAGCAGTTTACCCTCAGGGGTTTCTAACTATGGCTACACCTTC. This gives the protein CASSLPSGVSNYGYTF.

The J gene is TRBJ1-1, the V gene TRBV20-1; unclear D gene. CDR3 length equals 14 residues. The V end was cut by 3 bases, the J end by 1 base, with 12 bases between. CDR1 and CDR2 from the germline V gene are DFQATT and SNEGSKA (reference sequence). DNA of the CDR3: TGCAGTGCTAGTGAGGAGTGGGGGAACACTGAAGCTTTCTTT. Its translation: CSASEEWGNTEAFF.

This clonotype has more than one count but fewer than ten. The chain has TRBV12-5 and TRBJ2-1; no reliable D call. The CDR3 is made up of 13 amino acids. CDR1 is LGHNT, CDR2 FRNRAP, per germline. Trimming removed 2 bases from V and 3 bases from J, with 5 bases in between. CDR3 in DNA: TGTGCTAGTGGTTTGTCAGGCTACAATGAGCAGTTCTTC. It codes for CASGLSGYNEQFF.

This clonotype turned up a few times. The chain recombines TRBV4-1 with TRBJ1-1, with D perhaps TRBD1 (5 bases). The CDR3 runs to 15 residues. Germline V CDR1 and CDR2: MGHRA, YSYEKL. Trimming shortened V by 4 bases and J by 4 bases, and 16 bases separated the two germline ends. For the CDR3, the DNA is TGCGCCAGCAGCCCTCCTTGGGGGGAGGTCACTGAAGCTTTCTTT. This sequence encodes CASSPPWGEVTEAFF.